Given below is one T cell receptor (beta chain) in context. Antigen: not known. The data stem from a study of long-term antiretroviral therapy in people with HIV. Study findings and constraints: Repertoires in HIV (unlike those of controls) had narrower CDR3 length ranges. Post-treatment diversity went higher with ART but stayed below transplant donor controls.

Runs used v3.0 of the immunoSEQ assay and were done at survey level. TCRdb's table, derived via immunoSEQ multiplex PCR, lists solely in-frame clones and lacks some. The repertoire holds some 22,000 clones, with about 86% as singletons. Germline assignment: CDR1 SEHNR and CDR2 FQNEAQ (reference sequence). The CDR3 consists of 13 residues. Trimming took 8 bases from V and 5 from J, leaving 16 bases between them. The sequenced sample was unsorted PBMCs, obtained 1.3 years after starting antiretroviral therapy. This TCR came from a man aged 60-69 years with HIV. The rearrangement links TRBV7-9 to TRBJ2-7; a possible D gene is TRBD2 (7 bases). CDR3 in DNA: TGTGCCAGCGCTGAGGGGGGGTTCCACGAGCAGTACTTC. Amino acids: CASAEGGFHEQYF.